The sample holds a few counts of the clone carrying this T cell receptor beta chain. Its matching antigen is unknown. These data belong to a study of regulatory T cells in long-lasting Graves disease. Study results and limitations: Peripheral blood alone, not thyroid tissue, underwent study.

The time point: newly diagnosed GD, antithyroid drugs for less than 3 months. Isolated PBMC RNA provided the starting material for the TCR library. Germline loops: CDR1 DFQATT, CDR2 SNEGSKA (reference sequence). The junction had 9 bases not matched to a gene; V was cut back by 4 bases and J by 0 bases. This CDR3 has 16 amino acids. HTBI primers from iRepertoire and Arm-PCR of CDR3 regions yielded the TCR beta libraries. TCRdb re-analysed the multiplex PCR reads in MiXCR, keeping a single row per CDR3 protein. The profile covers 350,000 to 550,000 distinct CDR3 sequences, with about a sixth appearing a single time and 23% taken by the ten largest. These data are also associated with another study on T cells in Graves' hyperthyroidism and ophthalmopathy. That paper adds: Uncontrolled infection, other autoimmune disease, pregnancy or lactation led to exclusion. The diagnoses drew upon clinical symptoms, serum thyroxine and TRAb, thyroid ultrasound and orbital computed tomography. Classification by a 13 V-J model distinguished ophthalmopathy from stable hyperthyroidism.

The V gene is TRBV20-1, the J gene TRBJ2-7; TRBD2 agrees at 10 bases. The sequence was obtained from a woman younger than 30 with Graves disease. Sample: peripheral blood mononuclear cells (PBMCs), taken at new diagnosis, from a patient treated with antithyroid drugs. CDR3 region: CSATGAGTSVSYEQYF. The DNA for the CDR3 is TGCAGTGCTACAGGGGCCGGGACTAGCGTCTCCTACGAGCAGTACTTC.